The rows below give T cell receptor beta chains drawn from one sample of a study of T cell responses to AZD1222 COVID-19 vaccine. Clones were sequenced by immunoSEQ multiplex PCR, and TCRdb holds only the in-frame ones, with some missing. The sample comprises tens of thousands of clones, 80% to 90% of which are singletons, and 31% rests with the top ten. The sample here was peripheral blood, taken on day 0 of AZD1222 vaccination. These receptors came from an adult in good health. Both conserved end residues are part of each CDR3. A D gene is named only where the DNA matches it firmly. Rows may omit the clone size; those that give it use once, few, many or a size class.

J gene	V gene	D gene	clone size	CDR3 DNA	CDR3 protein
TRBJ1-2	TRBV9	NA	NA	TGTGCCAGCAGCGACCACGTGGACATCGGGTATGGCTACACCTTC	CASSDHVDIGYGYTF
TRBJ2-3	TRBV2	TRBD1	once	TGTGCCAGCAGTGATGACAGGGGGCGGGATAGAAATACGCAGTATTTT	CASSDDRGRDRNTQYF
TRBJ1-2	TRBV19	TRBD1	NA	TGTGCCAGTATCCCCATCGGACAGGATAACTATGGCTACACCTTC	CASIPIGQDNYGYTF
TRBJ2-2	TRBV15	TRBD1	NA	TGTGCCACCAATGACAGGGGGCAGGGTACCGGGGAGCTGTTTTTT	CATNDRGQGTGELFF
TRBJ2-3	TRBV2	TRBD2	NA	TGTGCCAGCACGAAGCGGGAGGGACCCCCGGATACGCAGTATTTT	CASTKREGPPDTQYF
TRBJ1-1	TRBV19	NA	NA	TGTGCCAGTAGTAATAACAGGGTAGGGAACACTGAAGCTTTCTTT	CASSNNRVGNTEAFF
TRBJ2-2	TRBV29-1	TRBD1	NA	TGCAGCGTTGTAGGGGGCTCGAACACCGGGGAGCTGTTTTTT	CSVVGGSNTGELFF
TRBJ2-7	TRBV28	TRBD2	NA	TGTGCCAGCAGTCCCCGACAGGGGCGAAGGACTAGCGGGAGGTTTTACGAGCAGTACTTC	CASSPRQGRRTSGRFYEQYF
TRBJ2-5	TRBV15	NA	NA	TGTGCCACCAGCAGAGATTCAAGCGGCCAAGAGACCCAGTACTTC	CATSRDSSGQETQYF
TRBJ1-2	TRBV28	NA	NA	TGTGCCATCTCCTCGGGAGTCTATGGCTACACCTTC	CAISSGVYGYTF
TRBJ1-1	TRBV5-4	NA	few	TGTGCCAGCAGCCCTCGGACAGAGAACACTGAAGCTTTCTTT	CASSPRTENTEAFF
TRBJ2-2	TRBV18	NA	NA	TGTGCCAGCTCACCCGGCGTCTCAGCGAACACCGGGGAGCTGTTTTTT	CASSPGVSANTGELFF
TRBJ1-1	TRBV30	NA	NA	TGTGCCTGGAGTCGAAACACCATGAACACTGAAGCTTTCTTT	CAWSRNTMNTEAFF
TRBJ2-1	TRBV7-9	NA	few	TGTGCCAGCAGCTCATGGGGTCGGAGGCAGTTCTTC	CASSSWGRRQFF
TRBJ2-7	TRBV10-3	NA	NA	TGTGCCATCACATCTAGACTAGATAGGGGAGAGCAGTACTTC	CAITSRLDRGEQYF
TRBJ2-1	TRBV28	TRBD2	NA	TGTGCCAGCAGCTTCCTCCTAGCGGGAGGGGTCTACAATGAGCAGTTCTTC	CASSFLLAGGVYNEQFF
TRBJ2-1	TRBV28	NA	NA	TGTGCCAGCAGTTTACATAGCGGCAGCTCCTACAATGAGCAGTTCTTC	CASSLHSGSSYNEQFF
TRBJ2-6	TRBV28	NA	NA	TGTGCCAGCAGCCCCGCAGGGAACCCTGGGGCCAACGTCCTGACTTTC	CASSPAGNPGANVLTF
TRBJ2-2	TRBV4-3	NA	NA	TGCGCCAGCAGCCAAGATACCGGCACCGGGGAGCTGTTTTTT	CASSQDTGTGELFF
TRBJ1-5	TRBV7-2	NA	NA	TGTGCCAGCAGCCGGGACAATAATCAGCCCCAGCATTTT	CASSRDNNQPQHF
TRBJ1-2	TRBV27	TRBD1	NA	TGTGCCAGCAGTCCAACCCCGGGACAGCCGAAAGCTAACTATGGCTACACCTTC	CASSPTPGQPKANYGYTF
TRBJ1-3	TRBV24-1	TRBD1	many	TGTGCCACCAGTGATTCGGGACAGGTAAGTGGCTCTGGAAACACCATATATTTT	CATSDSGQVSGSGNTIYF
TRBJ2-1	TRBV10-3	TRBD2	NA	TGTGCCATCAGTGAAGGTGCCAGCGGGAGCTCCTACAATGAGCAGTTCTTC	CAISEGASGSSYNEQFF
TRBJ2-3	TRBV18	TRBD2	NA	TGTGCCAGCTCACCAGGGGCCAGCGGGAGGGCCATCCCCGATACGCAGTATTTT	CASSPGASGRAIPDTQYF
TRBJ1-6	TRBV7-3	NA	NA	TGTGCCAGCAGCTTATGCAGGGGTAATTCACCCCTCCACTTT	CASSLCRGNSPLHF
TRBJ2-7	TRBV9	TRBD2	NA	TGTGCCAGCAGCGCCGACCCCGGGACTAGCGGTCTGGAGCAGTACTTC	CASSADPGTSGLEQYF